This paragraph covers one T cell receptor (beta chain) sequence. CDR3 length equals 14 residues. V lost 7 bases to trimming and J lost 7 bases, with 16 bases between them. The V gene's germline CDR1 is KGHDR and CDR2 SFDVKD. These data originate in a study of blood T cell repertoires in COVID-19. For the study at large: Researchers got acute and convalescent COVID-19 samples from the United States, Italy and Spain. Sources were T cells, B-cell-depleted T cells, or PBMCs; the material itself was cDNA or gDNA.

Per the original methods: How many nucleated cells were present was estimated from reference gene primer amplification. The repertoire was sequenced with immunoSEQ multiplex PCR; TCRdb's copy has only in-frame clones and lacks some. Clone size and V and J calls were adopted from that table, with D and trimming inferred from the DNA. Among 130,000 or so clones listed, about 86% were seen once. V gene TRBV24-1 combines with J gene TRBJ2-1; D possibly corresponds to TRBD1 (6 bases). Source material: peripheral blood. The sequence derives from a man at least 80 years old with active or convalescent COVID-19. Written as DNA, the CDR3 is TGTGCCACCAGCCTAGGACAGTCCAGGAATGAGCAGTTCTTC. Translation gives CATSLGQSRNEQFF.